The 25 T cell receptor beta chains below come from one sample, sequenced in a study of cytomegalovirus exposure and HLA in healthy donors. The primer mix had 60 Vbeta and 13 Jbeta primers. TCRdb's table, derived via immunoSEQ multiplex PCR, lists solely in-frame clones and lacks some. The sample includes under 200,000 clones, around 82% of them seen just once. Sequenced sample: PBMCs. These receptors were obtained from a man in his 60s in good health and CMV-seronegative.

This chain uses TRBV2 with TRBJ1-1; 10 bases align to TRBD1. Per the germline V gene, CDR1 is SNHLY and CDR2 is FYNNEI. V was clipped by 6 bases and J by 1 base; unmatched bases: 8. The CDR3 sequence is 16 residues long. This chain's CDR3 is CASRSGTGASNTEAFF. DNA of the CDR3: TGTGCCAGCAGGTCCGGGACAGGGGCCTCGAACACTGAAGCTTTCTTT.

The J gene is TRBJ2-1, the V gene TRBV9, with 8 bases lining up with TRBD2. Germline values: CDR1 SGDLS, CDR2 YYNGEE. The CDR3 runs to 16 residues. Losses at the gene ends were 4 bases for V and 6 bases for J; bases not matched to a gene: 12. DNA of the CDR3: TGTGCCAGCAGCCCGAGGGGGACTAGACAAGGCAATGAGCAGTTCTTC. This gives the protein CASSPRGTRQGNEQFF.

J is TRBJ1-2 and V is TRBV19; 9 bases map to TRBD1. This CDR3 comprises 15 residues. CDR1 and CDR2 (germline): LNHDA, SQIVND (reference sequence). J was trimmed by 3 bases and V by 5 bases; bases with no gene match: 7. CDR3 DNA sequence: TGTGCCAGTAGTCCTTGGGACAGGGCTGACTATGGCTACACCTTC. Amino acids: CASSPWDRADYGYTF.

The V gene is TRBV2, the J gene TRBJ1-4, with TRBD1 matching over 8 bases. Per the germline V gene, CDR1 is SNHLY and CDR2 is FYNNEI. The CDR3 is made up of 17 amino acids. The trim removed 8 bases at V and 0 bases at J, leaving 11 bases unmatched. The CDR3 coding sequence is TGTGCCAGCTATAGCCGGGACAGGCCGCCAACTAATGAAAAACTGTTTTTT. Its protein is CASYSRDRPPTNEKLFF.

The chain carries TRBV5-1 and TRBJ1-2, with D uncertain. V lost 4 bases, J lost 3 bases, and 16 bases lay in between. The CDR3 consists of 15 residues. Germline V gene lookup returns CDR1 SGHRS and CDR2 YFSETQ. This chain's CDR3 is CASSMTDPLDYGYTF. The CDR3 DNA is TGCGCCAGCAGCATGACGGACCCACTAGACTATGGCTACACCTTC.

DNA of the CDR3: TGTGCCAGCAGAAGACAGGGGTATACCTACGAGCAGTACTTC. This sequence encodes CASRRQGYTYEQYF. The chain carries TRBV27 and TRBJ2-7; 8 bases line up with TRBD1. This CDR3 has 14 residues. J was trimmed by 2 bases and V by 6 bases; bases with no gene match: 6. CDR1 MNHEY and CDR2 SMNVEV come from the germline V gene (reference sequence).

This clone occurred once. This sequence joins TRBV18 and TRBJ1-1; tentatively, D is TRBD1 (5 bases). The CDR3 runs to 17 residues. Germline assignment: CDR1 KGHSH and CDR2 LQKENI. V lost 3 bases and J 1 base, leaving 18 bases between the germline ends. The CDR3 coding sequence is TGTGCCAGCTCACCGAAAGAAATTACCGGGGGGAACACTGAAGCTTTCTTT. The encoded protein is CASSPKEITGGNTEAFF.

The rearrangement links TRBV6-6 to TRBJ2-5; 7 bases line up with TRBD2. Germline trimming cut 5 bases from V and 5 bases from J; bases unmatched to any gene: 14. Germline CDR1 is MNHNY and CDR2 is SVGAGI (reference sequence). This CDR3 is 16 amino acids long. The CDR3 nucleotides are TGTGCCAGCAGTCTTGGGAGGGGACCCTCGGGCGAGACCCAGTACTTC. Translated: CASSLGRGPSGETQYF.

This chain connects TRBV19 to TRBJ1-2, with a weak D call TRBD1 (5 bases). Germline CDR1 is LNHDA and CDR2 is SQIVND (reference sequence). This CDR3 region has 14 residues. With 0 bases removed from V and 7 bases from J, the gap between germline ends came to 12 bases. The CDR3 here is CASSIDSGGIGYTF. The DNA for the CDR3 is TGTGCCAGTAGTATAGATTCGGGGGGTATTGGCTACACCTTC.

This chain connects TRBV5-6 to TRBJ2-3; 8 nucleotides match TRBD2. CDR1 and CDR2 (germline): SGHDT, YYEEEE. The CDR3 loop spans 16 amino acids. V dropped 7 bases and J dropped 5; count of bases not matched to a gene: 15. CDR3: CASQNGPAGVIDTQYF. CDR3 coding DNA: TGTGCCAGCCAAAACGGTCCAGCGGGGGTAATAGATACGCAGTATTTT.

The rearrangement links TRBV2 to TRBJ1-5, with 9 bases aligning to TRBD1. This CDR3 comprises 15 residues. Germline V gene data show CDR1 as SNHLY and CDR2 as FYNNEI. V dropped 4 bases and J dropped 7; count of bases not matched to a gene: 8. CDR3 sequence (DNA): TGTGCCAGCAGTGGGCCGGGACAGGGTTGGCAGCCCCAGCATTTT. This encodes CASSGPGQGWQPQHF. Combining the CDR3 with reference TRBV2 and TRBJ1-5 gives the whole variable domain EPEVTQTPSHQVTQMGQEVILRCVPISNHLYFYWYRQILGQKVEFLVSFYNNEISEKSEIFDDQFSVERPDGSNFTLKIRSTKLEDSAMYFCASSGPGQGWQPQHFGDGTRLSIL.

The genes are TRBV27 and TRBJ2-7; 11 bases map to TRBD1. Trimming took 2 bases from V and 12 from J; bases not matched to a gene: 3. Per germline, CDR1 MNHEY and CDR2 SMNVEV (reference sequence). The CDR3 is 12 residues long. The CDR3 loop reads CASSLRTGGLYF. The CDR3 DNA reads TGTGCCAGCAGTTTAAGGACAGGGGGCCTGTACTTC.

This chain joins TRBV9 and TRBJ2-5, with D possibly TRBD2 on 6 matching bases. This CDR3 region has 15 residues. Per germline, CDR1 SGDLS and CDR2 YYNGEE. V shed 0 bases and J shed 5 bases, with 14 bases lying between them. CDR3 sequence reads: CASSVGGGEDETQYF. CDR3 DNA: TGTGCCAGCAGCGTAGGGGGCGGGGAGGACGAGACCCAGTACTTC.

V usage is TRBV29-1 and J usage is TRBJ2-7; 10 bases agree with TRBD1. Germline CDR1 reads SQVTM; CDR2 reads ANQGSEA. V trimming: 5 bases; J trimming: 0 bases; junction bases outside the gene matches: 4. The CDR3 loop spans 14 amino acids. CDR3 region: CSVSGQGPSYEQYF. The DNA of the CDR3 is TGCAGCGTTTCGGGACAGGGGCCCTCCTACGAGCAGTACTTC.

The chain carries TRBV7-2 and TRBJ1-1; D ambiguous. The V and J ends lost 1 base and 2 bases respectively, with 8 bases between them. The CDR3 is made up of 14 amino acids. The germline V gene has CDR1 SGHTA and CDR2 FQGNSA. The CDR3 loop reads CASSLDNRNTEAFF. For the CDR3, the DNA is TGTGCCAGCAGCTTAGATAACAGAAACACTGAAGCTTTCTTT.

This clone was seen a single time. The genes are TRBV27 and TRBJ2-5; 7 bases are shared with TRBD1. V lost 6 bases to trimming and J lost 5 bases; unmatched junction nucleotides: 6. CDR1 and CDR2 from the germline V gene are MNHEY and SMNVEV (reference sequence). There are 13 residues in the CDR3. The CDR3 loop reads CASSTRGFETQYF. CDR3 bases: TGTGCCAGCAGCACCAGGGGGTTCGAGACCCAGTACTTC.

The chain links TRBV7-9 to TRBJ1-6; maybe TRBD1 (6 bases). Germline V gives CDR1 SEHNR, CDR2 FQNEAQ (reference sequence). The CDR3 has 14 amino acids. V was trimmed by 6 bases and J by 7 bases, leaving 13 bases between them. The CDR3 DNA sequence: TGTGCCAGCAGGAAACAGGGCACCAATTCACCCCTCCACTTT. Amino acids: CASRKQGTNSPLHF.

This clone was counted between two and nine times. The chain joins TRBV21-1 to TRBJ1-1. TRBV21-1 is a pseudogene locus. This CDR3 region has 15 residues. In DNA form, the CDR3 reads TGTGCCAGCAGCACCTTAGAGGCGGCGGACACTGAAGCTTTCTTT. Translation gives CASSTLEAADTEAFF.

This clone appeared once. J is TRBJ1-2 and V is TRBV4-1, with TRBD1 identical over 7 bases. The junction had 9 bases not matched to a gene; V was cut back by 4 bases and J by 4 bases. The CDR3 runs to 15 residues. Germline loops: CDR1 MGHRA, CDR2 YSYEKL. CDR3 in amino acids: CASSRTTGNGYGYTF. CDR3 DNA sequence: TGCGCCAGCAGCCGTACGACAGGGAACGGCTATGGCTACACCTTC.

This clone showed up just a few times. This chain connects TRBV7-9 to TRBJ2-2; D is undetermined. The CDR3 covers 16 residues. CDR1 and CDR2 from the germline V gene are SEHNR and FQNEAQ (reference sequence). The germline V and J ends were trimmed by 5 bases and 4 bases, with 17 bases remaining between them. CDR3 amino acids: CASSRVTAPSTGELFF. The CDR3 region has the DNA TGTGCCAGCAGCCGGGTTACGGCCCCCAGCACCGGGGAGCTGTTTTTT.

J is TRBJ2-5 and V is TRBV7-2; D is perhaps TRBD1 (7 bases). CDR1 SGHTA and CDR2 FQGNSA come from the germline V gene. This CDR3 contains 15 residues. V lost 6 bases and J lost 5, with 19 bases in between. For the CDR3, the DNA is TGTGCCAGCAGTCAAGGGGGCGGGACGGGGGAGACCCAGTACTTC. This gives the protein CASSQGGGTGETQYF.

The chain combines TRBV5-1 with TRBJ1-1; 9 bases are a match to TRBD1. CDR3 length: 15 residues. Unmatched junction bases numbered 4, after V lost 0 bases and J lost 4 bases. In germline, CDR1 is SGHRS, CDR2 YFSETQ. CDR3 nucleotide sequence: TGCGCCAGCAGCTTGGCCACAGGGGGCCCCACTGAAGCTTTCTTT. This codes for CASSLATGGPTEAFF.

Points on this clone: The germline gene is not matched at one end of the junction; a read error may be the cause. The chain joins TRBV27 to TRBJ1-6; D is unresolved. Per germline, CDR1 MNHEY and CDR2 SMNVEV (reference sequence). The CDR3 extends over 16 amino acids. Here the CDR3 reads CASSLEGQRVGSPLNF. Here the CDR3 DNA reads TGTGCCAGCAGTTTAGAGGGCCAGAGGGTTGGTTCACCCCTCAACTTT.

The chain couples TRBV11-2 to TRBJ2-2, with 10 bases matching TRBD2. The V gene end was trimmed by 1 base and the J gene end by 4 bases; junction bases not matched to a gene: 6. Germline V gives CDR1 SGHAT, CDR2 FQNNGV. This CDR3 comprises 17 residues. The CDR3 DNA reads TGTGCCAGCAGCTTAGGAGCGGGAGGGCCCTCCACCGGGGAGCTGTTTTTT. Residues: CASSLGAGGPSTGELFF.

J is TRBJ1-1 and V is TRBV29-1; D is unresolved. The CDR3 totals 14 residues. CDR1 and CDR2 from the germline V gene are SQVTM and ANQGSEA. The V end lost 6 bases, the J end lost 0 bases, and 14 bases lay between the germline ends. DNA for the CDR3: TGCAGCGTCGACACTCAAGGAATGAACACTGAAGCTTTCTTT. This encodes CSVDTQGMNTEAFF.